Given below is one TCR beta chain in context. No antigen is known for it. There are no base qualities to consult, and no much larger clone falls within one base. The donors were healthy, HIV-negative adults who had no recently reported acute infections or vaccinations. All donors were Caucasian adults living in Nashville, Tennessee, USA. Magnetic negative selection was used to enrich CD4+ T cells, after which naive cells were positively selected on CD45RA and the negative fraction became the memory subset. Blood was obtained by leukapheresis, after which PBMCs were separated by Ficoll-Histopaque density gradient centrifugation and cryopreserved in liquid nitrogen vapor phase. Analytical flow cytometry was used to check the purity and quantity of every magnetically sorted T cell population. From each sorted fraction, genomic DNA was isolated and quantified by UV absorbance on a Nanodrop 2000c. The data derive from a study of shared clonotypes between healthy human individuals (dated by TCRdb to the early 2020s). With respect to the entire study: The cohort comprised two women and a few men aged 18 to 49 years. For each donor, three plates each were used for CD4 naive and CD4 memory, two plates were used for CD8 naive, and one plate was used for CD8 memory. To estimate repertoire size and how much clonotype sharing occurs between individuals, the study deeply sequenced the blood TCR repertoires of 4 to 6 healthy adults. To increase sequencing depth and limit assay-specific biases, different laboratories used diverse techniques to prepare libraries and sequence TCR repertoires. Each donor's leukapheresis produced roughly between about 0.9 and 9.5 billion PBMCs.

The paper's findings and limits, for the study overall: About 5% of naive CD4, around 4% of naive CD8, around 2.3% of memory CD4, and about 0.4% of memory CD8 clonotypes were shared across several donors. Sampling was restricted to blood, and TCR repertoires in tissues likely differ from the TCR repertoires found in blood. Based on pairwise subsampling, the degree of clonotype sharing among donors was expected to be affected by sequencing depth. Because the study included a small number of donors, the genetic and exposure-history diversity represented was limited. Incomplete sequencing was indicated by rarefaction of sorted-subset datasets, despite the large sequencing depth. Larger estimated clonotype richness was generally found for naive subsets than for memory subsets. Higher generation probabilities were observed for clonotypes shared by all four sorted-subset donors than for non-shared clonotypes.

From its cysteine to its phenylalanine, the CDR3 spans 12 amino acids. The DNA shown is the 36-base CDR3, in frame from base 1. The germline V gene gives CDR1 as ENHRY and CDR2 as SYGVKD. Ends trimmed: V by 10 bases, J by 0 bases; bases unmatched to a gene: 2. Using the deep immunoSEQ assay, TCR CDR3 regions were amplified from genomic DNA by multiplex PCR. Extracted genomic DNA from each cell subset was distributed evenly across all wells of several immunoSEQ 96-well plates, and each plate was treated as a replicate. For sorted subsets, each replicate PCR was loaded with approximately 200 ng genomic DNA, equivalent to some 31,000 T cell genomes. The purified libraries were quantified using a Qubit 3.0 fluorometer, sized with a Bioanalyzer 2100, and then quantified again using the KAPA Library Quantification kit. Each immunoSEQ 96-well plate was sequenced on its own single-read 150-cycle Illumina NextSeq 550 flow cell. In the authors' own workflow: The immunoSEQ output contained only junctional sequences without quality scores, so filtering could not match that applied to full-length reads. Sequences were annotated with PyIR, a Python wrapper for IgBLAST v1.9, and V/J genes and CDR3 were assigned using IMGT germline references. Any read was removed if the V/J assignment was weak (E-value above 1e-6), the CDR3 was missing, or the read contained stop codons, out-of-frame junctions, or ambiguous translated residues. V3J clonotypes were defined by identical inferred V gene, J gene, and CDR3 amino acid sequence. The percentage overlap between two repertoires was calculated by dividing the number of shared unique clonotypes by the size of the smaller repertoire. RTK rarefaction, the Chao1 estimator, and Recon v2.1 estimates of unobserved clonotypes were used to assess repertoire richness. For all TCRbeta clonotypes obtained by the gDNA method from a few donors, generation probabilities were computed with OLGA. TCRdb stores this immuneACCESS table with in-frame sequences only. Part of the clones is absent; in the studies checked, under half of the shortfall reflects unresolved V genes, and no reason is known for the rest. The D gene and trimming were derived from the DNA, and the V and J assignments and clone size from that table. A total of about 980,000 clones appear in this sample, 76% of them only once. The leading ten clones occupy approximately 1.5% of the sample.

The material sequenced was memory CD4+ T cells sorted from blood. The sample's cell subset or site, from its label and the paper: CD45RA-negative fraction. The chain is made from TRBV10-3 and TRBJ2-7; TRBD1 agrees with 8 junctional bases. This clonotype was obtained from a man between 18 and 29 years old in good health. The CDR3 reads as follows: CATTGGSYEQYF. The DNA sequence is TGTGCCACTACAGGGGGCTCCTACGAGCAGTACTTC.